This is a list of T cell receptor beta chains from one sample in a study of T cell changes during pregnancy in multiple sclerosis. The repertoire was sequenced with immunoSEQ multiplex PCR; TCRdb's copy has only in-frame clones and lacks some. Of about 98,000 clones listed, roughly nine tenths are singletons. The sequences come from peripheral blood, collected after pregnancy. Receptors originate from a female donor in good health, enrolled as a control in a pregnancy study. Each CDR3 is given with its conserved first and last residue. Each record gives: D gene, J gene, V gene, clone size, CDR3 DNA, CDR3 protein. A D gene is named only where the DNA matches it firmly. Some rows mark clone size as missing; the rest say once, few, many or name a class of expanded clone.

>.|TRBJ2-5|TRBV5-6|.
TGTGCCAGCAGCCCCGCGAACAGGGAAGAGACCCAGTACTTC
CASSPANREETQYF
>.|TRBJ1-5|TRBV15|.
TGTGCCACCAGCACCCCGGGGTCACGCAATCAGCCCCAGCATTTT
CATSTPGSRNQPQHF
>.|TRBJ2-1|TRBV5-1|.
TGCGCCAGCAGCTTGGTCCCTAACAATGAGCAGTTCTTC
CASSLVPNNEQFF
>.|TRBJ1-2|TRBV19|.
TGTGCCAGTAGTTTTCGGGAACTGGGTGGCTACACCTTC
CASSFRELGGYTF
>TRBD1|TRBJ2-7|TRBV19|.
TGTGCCAGTAGTCTTGGACAGGGGTTGGGCTACGAGCAGTACTTC
CASSLGQGLGYEQYF
>.|TRBJ1-5|TRBV6-1|.
TGTGCCAGCGGGCAGGGTTTCAGCAATCAGCCCCAGCATTTT
CASGQGFSNQPQHF
>TRBD1|TRBJ2-5|TRBV2|.
TGTGCCAGCAGTCATGGACAGGGGATCAGTGAGACCCAGTACTTC
CASSHGQGISETQYF
>TRBD1|TRBJ1-1|TRBV2|.
TGTGCCAGCAGTGATAGGGACAGGGCAAAGTTGGAAGCTTTCTTT
CASSDRDRAKLEAFF
>TRBD1|TRBJ1-5|TRBV6-6|.
TGTGCCAGCAGTCCCCTAGGGGGCAGGAGCAATCAGCCCCAGCATTTT
CASSPLGGRSNQPQHF
>.|TRBJ1-2|TRBV29-1|.
TGCAGCGTTGTCACAGGGAACTATGGCTACACCTTC
CSVVTGNYGYTF
>TRBD2|TRBJ2-7|TRBV27|.
TGTGCCAGCAGTCAGGGACTAGCGATCGAGCAGTACTTC
CASSQGLAIEQYF
>.|TRBJ2-3|TRBV5-4|.
TGTGCCAGCAGCTCTTCAGGGGCCGATACGCAGTATTTT
CASSSSGADTQYF
>TRBD2|TRBJ2-2|TRBV7-8|.
TGTGCCAGCAGCTACCCGAGTCGGGAGGGCCTAAACCGGGACACCGGGGAGCTGTTTTTT
CASSYPSREGLNRDTGELFF
>.|TRBJ2-5|TRBV5-1|.
TGCGCCAGCAGCTTGGACTCCGGAGAGACCCAGTACTTC
CASSLDSGETQYF
>.|TRBJ1-3|TRBV19|.
TGTGCCAGTAAGGACAGACCCCTTTCTGGAAACACCATATATTTT
CASKDRPLSGNTIYF
>.|TRBJ2-7|TRBV18|once
TGTGCCAGCTCACCCGGACAAGTCCACGAGCAGTACTTC
CASSPGQVHEQYF
>.|TRBJ2-7|TRBV5-1|.
TGCGCCAGCAGCTCTGCGGGATCTCTATACGAGCAGTACTTC
CASSSAGSLYEQYF
>TRBD1|TRBJ1-2|TRBV6-1|.
TGTGCCAGCAGGGAACCGGGACAGAGGAACTATGGCTACACCTTC
CASREPGQRNYGYTF
>TRBD2|TRBJ2-3|TRBV19|.
TGTGCCAGTAGTATCACTAGCGGGAGGGCAGATACGCAGTATTTT
CASSITSGRADTQYF
>TRBD1|TRBJ2-7|TRBV5-6|.
TGTGCCAGCAGCCAAGGGACAGGCTTCAGCTCCTACGAGCAGTACTTC
CASSQGTGFSSYEQYF
>TRBD1|TRBJ1-2|TRBV7-2|.
TGTGCCAGCAGCTTCGAACAACTTAGGGACAGTAACTATGGCTACACCTTC
CASSFEQLRDSNYGYTF